The 29 T cell receptor beta chains presented below share a single source sample, sequenced in a study of cytotoxic CD8 clonotypes in ibrutinib-treated CLL. Profiled with immunoSEQ multiplex PCR; TCRdb holds only in-frame clones, not every one. The sample shows approximately 45,000 clones, 65% of them seen only once. Sequences were derived from PBMCs, sampled after 24 months of ibrutinib treatment. The receptors here all came from a human donor with chronic lymphocytic leukemia.

V and J are TRBV19 and TRBJ1-2; D might be TRBD1 (5 bases). Germline CDR1 reads LNHDA; CDR2 reads SQIVND (reference sequence). The CDR3 is made up of 14 amino acids. V was clipped by 7 bases and J by 6 bases, with 18 bases between them. The CDR3 DNA sequence: TGTGCCAGTACCATGAGTTCCAGGGCGGATGGCTACACCTTC. Translated, it gives CASTMSSRADGYTF.

This clone was detected only a few times. The genes are TRBV4-1 and TRBJ2-3, with D uncertain. This CDR3 spans 12 amino acids. Germline CDR1 MGHRA, CDR2 YSYEKL. Trimming took 1 base from V and 7 from J, leaving 6 bases between them. The DNA of the CDR3 is TGCGCCAGCAGCCAAGGAGACTATACGCAGTATTTT. Translating gives CASSQGDYTQYF.

This chain joins TRBV28 and TRBJ2-7; D may be TRBD1 (5 bases). Trimming took 2 bases from V and 7 from J, leaving 9 bases between them. The CDR3 is 12 residues long. CDR1 and CDR2 from the germline V gene are MDHEN and SYDVKM. CDR3 amino acids: CASSLPKGEQYF. DNA of the CDR3: TGTGCCAGCAGTTTACCCAAGGGGGAGCAGTACTTC.

Many counts were recorded for this clone. This CDR3 is CASSQASSIPGELFF. The CDR3 coding sequence is TGCGCCAGCAGCCAAGCCTCTAGCATCCCCGGGGAGCTGTTTTTT. This chain joins TRBV4-1 and TRBJ2-2; D possibly corresponds to TRBD2 (5 bases). The length of the CDR3 is 15 residues. From germline, CDR1 is MGHRA and CDR2 YSYEKL. V shed 1 base and J shed 6 bases, with 12 bases lying between them.

The CDR3 DNA sequence: TGTGCCAGCTCAACCACGTCAGGGGCGACTAATGAAAAACTGTTTTTT. This codes for CASSTTSGATNEKLFF. The chain carries TRBV18 and TRBJ1-4; D may be TRBD1 (6 bases). V lost 5 bases to trimming and J lost 2 bases, with 15 bases between them. CDR3 length equals 16 residues. Looked up from germline, CDR1 is KGHSH and CDR2 is LQKENI.

The rearrangement uses TRBV10-3 and TRBJ1-2; no firm D call. This CDR3 contains 11 residues. CDR1 ENHRY and CDR2 SYGVKD come from the germline V gene. The V gene lost 2 bases and the J gene lost 8 bases, with 6 bases spanning the gap. The CDR3 nucleotides are TGTGCCATCAGTGAGGGCAGCGGCTACACCTTC. Translating it yields CAISEGSGYTF.

The chain links TRBV14 to TRBJ2-5, with 9 bases aligning to TRBD1. This CDR3 spans 15 amino acids. The trim removed 6 bases at V and 1 base at J, leaving 6 bases unmatched. Germline CDR1 and CDR2: SGHDN and FVKESK. CDR3 region: CASSGTGRIQETQYF. CDR3 nucleotide sequence: TGTGCCAGCAGTGGGACAGGGCGGATCCAAGAGACCCAGTACTTC.

The V gene is TRBV11-2, the J gene TRBJ1-2; 8 bases agree with TRBD1. This CDR3 is built from 16 residues. Trimming cost V 0 bases and J 3 bases; bases outside gene matches: 6. The V gene's germline CDR1 is SGHAT and CDR2 FQNNGV. The CDR3, as DNA: TGTGCCAGCAGCTTAGATTGGGGCAGGGGGCACTATGGCTACACCTTC. Translation gives CASSLDWGRGHYGYTF.

This clone was seen only once. The chain carries TRBV28 and TRBJ1-1; tentative D call: TRBD1 (6 bases). Trimming pared 2 bases from V and 5 bases from J, leaving 18 bases between. CDR3 length: 16 amino acids. CDR1 and CDR2 (germline): MDHEN, SYDVKM. The CDR3: CASSLSPRGRETEAFF. For the CDR3, the DNA is TGTGCCAGCAGTTTAAGTCCCAGGGGTCGAGAGACTGAAGCTTTCTTT.

The chain has TRBV11-2 and TRBJ2-3; D is perhaps TRBD2 (6 bases). Germline V CDR1 and CDR2: SGHAT, FQNNGV. V gave up 2 bases and J gave up 2 bases, with 14 bases separating them. This CDR3 contains 16 residues. CDR3 sequence: CASSLILAPPTDTQYF. In DNA, the CDR3 is TGTGCCAGCAGCTTAATACTAGCTCCACCCACAGATACGCAGTATTTT.

This chain joins TRBV7-3 and TRBJ2-3; D is undetermined. The CDR3 extends over 12 amino acids. V was shortened by 2 bases and J by 1 base, with 1 base between the two germline ends. Looked up from germline, CDR1 is SGHTA and CDR2 is FQGTGA. For the CDR3, the DNA is TGTGCCAGCAGCTTAGGCACAGATACGCAGTATTTT. As protein: CASSLGTDTQYF.

This clone was detected a few times. The gene calls are TRBV7-9 and TRBJ2-2; 7 bases align to TRBD1. Germline-derived CDR1 and CDR2 are SEHNR and FQNEAQ (reference sequence). This CDR3 has 18 residues. The junction had 11 bases not matched to a gene; V was cut back by 3 bases and J by 1 base. The CDR3 bases are TGTGCCAGCAGCTTGGGACAGACTACCCTCAAGAACACCGGGGAGCTGTTTTTT. Translation gives CASSLGQTTLKNTGELFF.

The CDR3 sequence: CASSLRGGPNTEAFF. CDR3 coding DNA: TGTGCCAGCAGCTTAAGGGGGGGCCCGAACACTGAAGCTTTCTTT. V is TRBV7-3 and J is TRBJ1-1; D possibly corresponds to TRBD1 (6 bases). This CDR3 has 15 amino acids. V lost 1 base to trimming and J lost 1 base, with 10 bases between them. Per germline, CDR1 SGHTA and CDR2 FQGTGA.

V gene TRBV4-1 combines with J gene TRBJ2-7, with D perhaps given as TRBD1 or TRBD2 (5 bases each). The CDR3 runs to 14 residues. Per germline, CDR1 MGHRA and CDR2 YSYEKL. V lost 0 bases and J 6 bases, leaving 12 bases between the germline ends. The CDR3 region is CASSQDLVGREQYF. The CDR3 nucleotides read TGCGCCAGCAGCCAAGATCTCGTGGGACGCGAGCAGTACTTC.

The chain recombines TRBV7-9 with TRBJ2-2; no definite D call. The CDR3 covers 14 residues. V was cut by 1 base and J by 6 bases, with 9 bases left in between. The germline CDR1 and CDR2 sequences are SEHNR and FQNEAQ (reference sequence). The DNA for the CDR3 is TGTGCCAGCAGCTTAGAGGGTGCAGCCGGGGAGCTGTTTTTT. It specifies CASSLEGAAGELFF.

The chain joins TRBV7-9 to TRBJ2-1; 8 bases are shared with TRBD2. Germline CDR1 reads SEHNR; CDR2 reads FQNEAQ (reference sequence). This CDR3 comprises 14 residues. Trimming removed 5 bases from V and 7 bases from J; junction bases left unmatched: 7. The CDR3 sequence is CASSDGGARNEQFF. CDR3 in DNA: TGTGCCAGCAGCGACGGGGGGGCGCGGAATGAGCAGTTCTTC.

This clone appeared a single time. The V call is TRBV30, the J call TRBJ1-5; D remains ambiguous. The CDR3 is 13 residues long. Germline V CDR1 and CDR2: GTSNPN, SVGIG (reference sequence). Between the trimmed V and J ends, which lost 4 bases and 4 bases, there was a span of 11 bases. CDR3 sequence reads: CAWKSEYNQPQHF. The CDR3 DNA sequence: TGTGCCTGGAAGTCGGAGTATAATCAGCCCCAGCATTTT.

This clone was recorded once. V usage is TRBV4-1 and J usage is TRBJ2-4; 10 bases match TRBD2. CDR3 size: 20 residues. Germline V gene sequence: CDR1 MGHRA, CDR2 YSYEKL. Trimming cost V 0 bases and J 0 bases; bases outside gene matches: 11. CDR3 sequence: CASSQDPLAGRSLAKNIQYF. CDR3 bases: TGCGCCAGCAGCCAAGACCCACTAGCGGGGAGGAGCCTAGCCAAAAACATTCAGTACTTC.

The V gene is TRBV20-1, the J gene TRBJ2-7; D gene ambiguous. The CDR3 has 11 residues. Trimming stripped 5 bases from V and 9 bases from J, with 14 bases between. CDR1 and CDR2 (germline): DFQATT, SNEGSKA (reference sequence). CDR3 in amino acids: CSAGEAHGQYF. For the CDR3, the DNA is TGCAGTGCTGGGGAAGCCCATGGGCAGTACTTC.

The chain links TRBV19 to TRBJ1-2; TRBD1 might be the D (5 bases). CDR1 and CDR2 from the germline V gene are LNHDA and SQIVND (reference sequence). The CDR3 is made up of 16 amino acids. Deletions cut 0 bases from V and 0 bases from J, with 11 bases between. CDR3 region: CASSIDPGQANYGYTF. The DNA of the CDR3 is TGTGCCAGTAGTATAGATCCCGGACAAGCTAACTATGGCTACACCTTC. Full variable domain (rest looked up from reference TRBV19 and TRBJ1-2): DGGITQSPKYLFRKEGQNVTLSCEQNLNHDAMYWYRQDPGQGLRLIYYSQIVNDFQKGDIAEGYSVSREKKESFPLTVTSAQKNPTAFYLCASSIDPGQANYGYTFGSGTRLTVV.

V and J are TRBV5-1 and TRBJ2-7; the D call may be TRBD1 or TRBD2 (5 bases each). Trimming stripped 4 bases from V and 2 bases from J, with 16 bases between. The CDR3 is 15 amino acids. Germline values: CDR1 SGHRS, CDR2 YFSETQ. The CDR3 DNA sequence: TGCGCCAGCAGCAGAAACCGGGACGCCCCCTACGAGCAGTACTTC. This translates into CASSRNRDAPYEQYF.

The rearrangement uses TRBV14 and TRBJ1-2, with D possibly being TRBD1 (6 bases). This CDR3 is 14 amino acids long. Trimming stripped 1 base from V and 8 bases from J, with 14 bases between. The germline CDR1 and CDR2 sequences are SGHDN and FVKESK. CDR3 nucleotides: TGTGCCAGCAGCCAAGTCCGGGGGCTGGGGGGCTACACCTTC. Its translation: CASSQVRGLGGYTF.

The V and J genes are TRBV4-2 and TRBJ2-7, with 10 bases fitting TRBD1. Germline values: CDR1 LGHNA, CDR2 YNFKEQ. The V segment lost 0 bases and the J segment 5 bases; nucleotides outside the gene matches: 10. The CDR3 has 17 residues. CDR3 residues: CASSQDGTGASGNEQYF. The CDR3 nucleotides read TGTGCCAGCAGCCAAGATGGGACAGGGGCTAGCGGTAACGAGCAGTACTTC.

The V and J genes are TRBV6-1 and TRBJ1-1; D gene uncertain. Germline lookup yields CDR1 MNHNS and CDR2 SASEGT. The V gene lost 7 bases and the J gene lost 4 bases, with 13 bases spanning the gap. The CDR3 sequence is 13 residues long. CDR3 nucleotides: TGTGCCAGCACGGACGGGTGGGGCACTGAAGCTTTCTTT. Translation gives CASTDGWGTEAFF.

The chain joins TRBV9 to TRBJ2-1; 15 nucleotides agree with TRBD2. CDR3 length: 16 residues. Germline values: CDR1 SGDLS, CDR2 YYNGEE. With 3 bases clipped from V and 7 bases from J, the junction kept 5 bases outside the gene matches. CDR3 coding DNA: TGTGCCAGCAGCGAAGGACTAGCGGGGGGGATAAATGAGCAGTTCTTC. As protein: CASSEGLAGGINEQFF.

The J gene is TRBJ2-1, the V gene TRBV2, with D perhaps given as TRBD1 or TRBD2 (5 bases each). The CDR3 loop spans 14 amino acids. CDR1 SNHLY and CDR2 FYNNEI come from the germline V gene. V was trimmed by 5 bases and J by 1 base, leaving 9 bases between them. The CDR3: CASSLGVSYNEQFF. The CDR3 DNA sequence: TGTGCCAGCAGTCTGGGGGTATCCTACAATGAGCAGTTCTTC.

The rearrangement joins TRBV7-6 to TRBJ2-1, with D tentatively TRBD2 (5 bases). V was trimmed by 5 bases and J by 6 bases, leaving 14 bases between them. Germline assignment: CDR1 SGHVS and CDR2 FNYEAQ. The CDR3 spans 14 residues. CDR3 residues: CASSTHGRGNEQFF. The DNA for the CDR3 is TGTGCCAGCAGCACCCACGGTCGGGGCAATGAGCAGTTCTTC.

J is TRBJ2-7 and V is TRBV5-5, with 13 positions matching TRBD2. This CDR3 has 14 residues. In germline, CDR1 is SGHKS, CDR2 YYEKEE (reference sequence). Trimming took 5 bases from V and 6 from J; bases not matched to a gene: 5. The CDR3 reads CASSSGLAGAEQYF. CDR3 nucleotide sequence: TGTGCCAGCAGTTCCGGACTAGCGGGGGCCGAGCAGTACTTC.

This chain connects TRBV15 to TRBJ2-4, with 9 nucleotides matching TRBD1. CDR1 and CDR2 from the germline V gene are LNHNV and YYDKDF (reference sequence). The CDR3 is made up of 15 amino acids. With 3 bases clipped from V and 7 bases from J, the junction kept 7 bases outside the gene matches. The CDR3 DNA reads TGTGCCACCAGCAGTCGTCGGACAGGGGACAACATTCAGTACTTC. The encoded protein is CATSSRRTGDNIQYF.